This T cell receptor (beta chain) was profiled in a study of blood T cell repertoires in COVID-19. Study-level information: Both acute and convalescent COVID-19 samples were obtained from the United States, Italy and Spain. Sample material is recorded as cDNA or gDNA derived from T cells, B-cell-depleted T cells, or PBMCs.

Original analysis: Researchers report that nucleated cell counts were estimated from reference gene primer amplification. Assay: immunoSEQ multiplex PCR; the TCRdb copy retains only in-frame clones and omits some. That table is the source of V, J and clone size, and D and trimming were worked out from the DNA. Of about 190,000 clones detected, roughly 84% appear once; the ten largest clones hold about 6.8%. The sequence derives from a woman aged 40 to 49 who had recovered from COVID-19. Sequenced material: peripheral blood.

The CDR3 spells CASSPTGSGANVLTF. DNA for the CDR3: TGTGCCAGCAGCCCTACAGGGTCTGGGGCCAACGTCCTGACTTTC. The rearrangement links TRBV7-3 to TRBJ2-6, with a tentative D call TRBD1 (6 bases). CDR3 length equals 15 residues. Trimming stripped 5 bases from V and 1 base from J, with 9 bases between. CDR1 and CDR2 from the germline V gene are SGHTA and FQGTGA.